The subject of this entry is one T cell receptor (beta chain). The assay was immunoSEQ multiplex PCR, and TCRdb's table has in-frame clones only and misses some. Of about 36,000 clones in the sample, about 90% were seen once. The sample belongs to a study of blood T cell repertoires in COVID-19. Study-wide background: COVID-19 samples, acute and convalescent, were from the United States, Italy and Spain. Nucleic acid was either cDNA or gDNA, and it came from T cells, B-cell-depleted T cells, or PBMCs.

The clonotype comes from a man in his sixties with active or convalescent COVID-19. Sequenced: peripheral blood.

The CDR3 loop is CATRVVEKAFF. The CDR3 region has the DNA TGTGCCACCAGGGTTGTGGAGAAAGCTTTCTTT. This rearrangement joins TRBV24-1 to TRBJ1-1; D unresolved. Germline V lookup: CDR1 KGHDR, CDR2 SFDVKD. The CDR3 loop spans 11 amino acids. The ends were cut back, 7 bases at V and 9 bases at J, with 11 bases in the middle.